This T cell receptor (beta chain) appears in the sequencing data of a study of blood T cell repertoires in COVID-19. Overall study: Spain, Italy and the United States supplied samples that represented acute and convalescent COVID-19. In each case, the material was cDNA or gDNA derived from T cells, B-cell-depleted T cells, or PBMCs.

Method: immunoSEQ multiplex PCR; TCRdb's copy keeps in-frame clones and lacks some. Found here are roughly 50,000 clones, over 75% of them singletons; the top ten hold approximately 10%. Trimming took 3 bases from V and 4 from J, leaving 14 bases between them. This CDR3 region has 15 residues. CDR1 and CDR2 from the germline V gene are LNHDA and SQIVND (reference sequence). The sequencing input was peripheral blood. The receptor was isolated from a human donor in a cohort sampled during active COVID-19. The chain uses TRBV19 and TRBJ2-3; tentatively, D is TRBD2 (6 bases). The CDR3 reads CASSMVSGVPDTQYF. DNA of the CDR3: TGTGCCAGTAGTATGGTCTCGGGGGTACCAGATACGCAGTATTTT.